This T cell receptor (beta chain) was sequenced during a study of blood T cell repertoires in COVID-19. Study background: PBMCs, B-cell-depleted T cells, or T cells provided the cDNA or gDNA that made up the material.

This table comes from immunoSEQ multiplex PCR, and its TCRdb copy is limited to in-frame clones, with some not included. Here the sample spans 200,000 to 250,000 clones, about 90% being singletons. Sequenced material: peripheral blood. The receptor comes from a man aged 40-49 years with active or convalescent COVID-19.

CDR3 nucleotide sequence: TGTGCCAGCGGGACAGTTTCTTTGGGGGGGGAGCTGTTTTTT. Amino acids: CASGTVSLGGELFF. The rearrangement joins TRBV6-5 to TRBJ2-2; 7 positions agree with TRBD1. There are 14 residues in the CDR3. The V and J ends lost 8 bases and 8 bases, in that order; junction bases with no gene match: 11. Germline-derived CDR1 and CDR2 are MNHEY and SVGAGI.